What follows are 7 T cell receptor beta chains derived from one specimen sequenced in a study of neurological immune-mediated disorders. TCRdb used MiXCR to reprocess the 5' RACE reads, holding one entry per CDR3 protein. The sample contains 39,000 or so distinct CDR3 sequences, more than 2% of which appear only once. Material for sequencing was PBMCs. The receptor set was obtained from a man aged 30 to 45 with multiple sclerosis.

This clonotype has ten or more counts. The V call is TRBV21-1, the J call TRBJ1-5; TRBD1 reflects the table's D call only, with no check against the DNA. TRBV21-1 is given as a pseudogene. This CDR3 is built from 17 residues. The CDR3: CASGPQGSGQPGQPQHF. CDR3 nucleotide sequence: TGTGCCAGCGGCCCCCAAGGGTCGGGACAGCCCGGCCAGCCCCAGCATTTT.

This clonotype was recorded at least ten times. The CDR3 nucleotides are TGTGCCAGCAGCTTGTTCGGGACGGATCTTCTTAACTATGGCTACACCTTC. This translates into CASSLFGTDLLNYGYTF. This rearrangement joins TRBV5-5 to TRBJ1-2; a possible D gene is TRBD1 (5 bases). Germline V CDR1 and CDR2: SGHKS, YYEKEE (reference sequence). Trimming took 1 base from V and 1 from J, leaving 17 bases between them. This CDR3 has 17 residues.

This clonotype was picked up many times. The V call is TRBV4-1, the J call TRBJ1-1, with no clear D. The CDR3 extends over 14 amino acids. Germline V lookup: CDR1 MGHRA, CDR2 YSYEKL. V was trimmed by 0 bases and J by 0 bases, leaving 5 bases between them. For the CDR3, the DNA is TGCGCCAGCAGCCAAGAAGAAATGAACACTGAAGCTTTCTTT. This codes for CASSQEEMNTEAFF.

Ten or more counts support this clonotype. The chain couples TRBV20-1 to TRBJ2-5; 8 nucleotides line up with TRBD2. CDR3 length: 16 residues. V was clipped by 6 bases and J by 4 bases; unmatched bases: 16. The germline V gene has CDR1 DFQATT and CDR2 SNEGSKA (reference sequence). This chain's CDR3 is CSAPILPLAGLETQYF. CDR3 nucleotide sequence: TGCAGTGCCCCAATCCTCCCATTAGCGGGGTTAGAGACCCAGTACTTC.

This clonotype was seen repeatedly, ten times or more. The chain joins TRBV6-1 to TRBJ1-5; 9 bases agree with TRBD1. This CDR3 is built from 15 residues. J lost 6 bases, V lost 4 bases, and 7 bases had no gene match. Germline V gene lookup returns CDR1 MNHNS and CDR2 SASEGT. The DNA for the CDR3 is TGTGCCAGCAGTGTTGACAGGGGGAGCGGTCAGCCCCAGCATTTT. It codes for CASSVDRGSGQPQHF.

J is TRBJ2-1 and V is TRBV6-6; TRBD1 matches 7 bases. CDR1 is MNHNY, CDR2 SVGAGI, per germline (reference sequence). V dropped 5 bases and J dropped 5; count of bases not matched to a gene: 6. The length of the CDR3 is 14 residues. The CDR3 region is CASSHGTANNEQFF. The CDR3 DNA sequence: TGTGCCAGCAGTCACGGGACAGCAAACAATGAGCAGTTCTTC.

This clonotype was observed at least ten times. The chain is built from TRBV7-6 and TRBJ2-1; the match to TRBD2 covers 13 bases. In germline, CDR1 is SGHVS, CDR2 FNYEAQ. There are 19 residues in the CDR3. Trimming cost V 1 base and J 0 bases; bases outside gene matches: 6. The CDR3 DNA reads as TGTGCCAGCAGCTTAGGACTAGCGGGAGGTATAAGCTCCTACAATGAGCAGTTCTTC. Protein sequence: CASSLGLAGGISSYNEQFF. Combining the CDR3 with reference TRBV7-6 and TRBJ2-1 gives the whole variable domain GAGVSQSPRYKVTKRGQDVALRCDPISGHVSLYWYRQALGQGPEFLTYFNYEAQQDKSGLPNDRFSAERPEGSISTLTIQRTEQRDSAMYRCASSLGLAGGISSYNEQFFGPGTRLTVL.